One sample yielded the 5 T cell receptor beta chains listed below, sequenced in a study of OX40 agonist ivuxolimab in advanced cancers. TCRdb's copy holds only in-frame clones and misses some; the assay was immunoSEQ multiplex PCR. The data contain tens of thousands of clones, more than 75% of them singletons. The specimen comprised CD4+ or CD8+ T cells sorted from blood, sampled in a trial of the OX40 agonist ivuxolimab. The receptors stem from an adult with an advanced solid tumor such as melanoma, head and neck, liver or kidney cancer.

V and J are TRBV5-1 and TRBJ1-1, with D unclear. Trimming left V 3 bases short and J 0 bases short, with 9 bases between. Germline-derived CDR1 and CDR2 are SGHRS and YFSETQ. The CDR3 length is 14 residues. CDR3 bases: TGCGCCAGCAGCTCCCAGTTCCTGAACACTGAAGCTTTCTTT. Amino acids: CASSSQFLNTEAFF.

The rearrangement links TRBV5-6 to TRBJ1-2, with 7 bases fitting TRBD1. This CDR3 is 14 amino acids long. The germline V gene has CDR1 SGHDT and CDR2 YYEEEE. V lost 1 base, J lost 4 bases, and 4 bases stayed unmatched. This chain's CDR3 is CASSLPTGSYGYTF. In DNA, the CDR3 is TGTGCCAGCAGCTTGCCGACAGGGAGCTATGGCTACACCTTC.

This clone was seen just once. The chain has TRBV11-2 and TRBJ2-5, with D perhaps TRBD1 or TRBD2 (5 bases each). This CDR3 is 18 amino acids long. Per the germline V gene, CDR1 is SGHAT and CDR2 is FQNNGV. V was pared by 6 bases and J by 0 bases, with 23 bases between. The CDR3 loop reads CASSFDAEGIADQETQYF. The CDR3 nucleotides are TGTGCCAGCAGTTTCGACGCCGAGGGGATCGCGGACCAAGAGACCCAGTACTTC.

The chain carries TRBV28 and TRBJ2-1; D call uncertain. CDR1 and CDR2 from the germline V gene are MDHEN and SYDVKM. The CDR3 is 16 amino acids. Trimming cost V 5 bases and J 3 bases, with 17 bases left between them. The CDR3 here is CASSPLLFERYNEQFF. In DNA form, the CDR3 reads TGTGCCAGCAGTCCCCTACTATTTGAGCGCTACAATGAGCAGTTCTTC.

The CDR3: CASSSLGRETQYF. CDR3 coding DNA: TGTGCCAGCAGTTCCTTGGGGAGGGAGACCCAGTACTTC. The V and J genes are TRBV6-6 and TRBJ2-5, with D possibly matching TRBD2 (6 bases). The V gene's germline CDR1 is MNHNY and CDR2 SVGAGI (reference sequence). This CDR3 region has 13 residues. V lost 4 bases, J lost 5 bases, and 11 bases lay in between.